One sample yielded the 9 T cell receptor beta chains listed below, sequenced in a study of PD-1 blockade in classical Hodgkin lymphoma. Sequencing used immunoSEQ multiplex PCR; TCRdb keeps in-frame clones, though not all of them. Among more than 90,000 clones listed, around 89% were seen once. With no exception, relapse followed autologous stem cell transplantation in all patients, and brentuximab vedotin exposure varied. The sample here was peripheral blood mononuclear cells (PBMCs), taken before the second cycle of nivolumab. These receptors were taken from a human donor with classical Hodgkin lymphoma.

V usage is TRBV28 and J usage is TRBJ2-5, with 8 bases matching TRBD1. Germline CDR1 is MDHEN and CDR2 is SYDVKM. The CDR3 spans 16 residues. V shed 6 bases, J shed 2 bases, and the junction held 11 bases outside the gene matches. CDR3 amino acids: CASRGGQAPRQETQYF. The CDR3 bases are TGTGCCAGCAGGGGGGGACAGGCGCCTCGTCAAGAGACCCAGTACTTC. Using reference TRBV28 and TRBJ2-5 for the parts outside the CDR3, the full variable domain is DVKVTQSSRYLVKRTGEKVFLECVQDMDHENMFWYRQDPGLGLRLIYFSYDVKMKEKGDIPEGYSVSREKKERFSLILESASTNQTSMYLCASRGGQAPRQETQYFGPGTRLLVL.

The V and J genes are TRBV4-3 and TRBJ2-7, with 9 bases lining up with TRBD1. Trimming at V came to 2 bases and at J to 0 bases, leaving 2 bases not matched to a gene. The CDR3 has 15 amino acids. Germline V lookup: CDR1 LGHNA, CDR2 YSLEER. CDR3 protein: CASSQLTGGSYEQYF. In DNA form, the CDR3 reads TGCGCCAGCAGCCAACTGACAGGGGGCTCCTACGAGCAGTACTTC.

The chain joins TRBV5-1 to TRBJ1-4; perhaps TRBD1 as D (5 bases). This CDR3 contains 17 residues. Trimming shortened V by 3 bases and J by 0 bases, and 15 bases separated the two germline ends. Germline CDR1 SGHRS, CDR2 YFSETQ. CDR3 region: CASSWGQIDPTNEKLFF. The CDR3 coding sequence is TGCGCCAGCAGCTGGGGCCAGATTGACCCAACTAATGAAAAACTGTTTTTT.

The V gene is TRBV5-6, the J gene TRBJ2-5; TRBD1 matches 7 bases. There are 13 residues in the CDR3. J gave up 5 bases and V 2 bases, and 3 bases lay outside the gene matches. Germline V gene lookup returns CDR1 SGHDT and CDR2 YYEEEE. CDR3 residues: CASSLTGAETQYF. The CDR3 DNA reads TGTGCCAGCAGCTTAACAGGGGCGGAGACCCAGTACTTC.

The chain employs TRBV2 and TRBJ1-6, with 7 bases fitting TRBD1. The CDR3 is made up of 15 amino acids. Germline V gene sequence: CDR1 SNHLY, CDR2 FYNNEI. Trimming cost V 5 bases and J 5 bases; bases outside gene matches: 6. This CDR3 reads CASSSQGGDNSPLHF. CDR3 in DNA: TGTGCCAGCAGTTCTCAGGGGGGTGATAATTCACCCCTCCACTTT.

There are a few counts of this clone. The V gene is TRBV5-1, the J gene TRBJ1-2, with TRBD1 matching over 7 bases. This CDR3 region has 13 residues. With 4 bases clipped from V and 8 bases from J, the junction kept 8 bases outside the gene matches. Germline-derived CDR1 and CDR2 are SGHRS and YFSETQ. The CDR3 reads CASSPQGYEGYTF. DNA of the CDR3: TGCGCCAGCAGCCCACAGGGGTATGAGGGCTACACCTTC. The full variable domain, with the rest looked up from reference TRBV5-1 and TRBJ1-2, is KAGVTQTPRYLIKTRGQQVTLSCSPISGHRSVSWYQQTPGQGLQFLFEYFSETQRNKGNFPGRFSGRQFSNSRSEMNVSTLELGDSALYLCASSPQGYEGYTFGSGTRLTVV.

The J gene is TRBJ2-2, the V gene TRBV19; 7 bases line up with TRBD1. The CDR3 consists of 16 residues. Germline V CDR1 and CDR2: LNHDA, SQIVND (reference sequence). The junction had 14 bases not matched to a gene; V was cut back by 7 bases and J by 6 bases. CDR3 nucleotide sequence: TGTGCCAGTATCCCTACCAGGGGGTCGTGGCCCGGGGAGCTGTTTTTT. The encoded protein is CASIPTRGSWPGELFF.

The rearrangement uses TRBV5-4 and TRBJ1-1; D is uncertain. V shed 4 bases and J shed 3 bases, with 13 bases lying between them. CDR3 length equals 14 residues. Germline-derived CDR1 and CDR2 are SGHNT and YYREEE (reference sequence). Written as DNA, the CDR3 is TGTGCCAGCAGCCCCCACGGTAGGGACACTGAAGCTTTCTTT. This translates into CASSPHGRDTEAFF.

This clone showed up just once. V and J are TRBV30 and TRBJ2-1; D gene uncertain. The V end was cut by 8 bases, the J end by 7 bases, with 9 bases between. In germline, CDR1 is GTSNPN, CDR2 SVGIG (reference sequence). This CDR3 contains 10 residues. The CDR3 sequence: CASRLNEQFF. The CDR3 DNA reads as TGTGCCAGCCGGTTGAATGAGCAGTTCTTC. Together with reference TRBV30 and TRBJ2-1, the CDR3 gives the full variable domain: SQTIHQWPATLVQPVGSPLSLECTVEGTSNPNLYWYRQAAGRGLQLLFYSVGIGQISSEVPQNLSASRPQDRQFILSSKKLLLSDSGFYLCASRLNEQFFGPGTRLTVL.